Listed below are T cell receptor beta chains from one sample, sequenced in a study of cytotoxic CD8 clonotypes in ibrutinib-treated CLL. Here immunoSEQ multiplex PCR was the method, and the copy in TCRdb shows in-frame clones only, minus some. The sample lists 250,000 to 350,000 clones, approximately 76% occurring once. Sequencing was performed on PBMCs, taken at disease progression, from a patient treated with ibrutinib. The receptors were gathered from a human donor with chronic lymphocytic leukemia. The CDR3 runs from the conserved cysteine through the conserved F or W.

>TRBJ1-3|TRBV7-8
CASSTRRGGSGNTIYF
>TRBJ2-2|TRBV7-9
CASSRADQGITNGELFF
>TRBJ2-1|TRBV23-1
CASSQSNPRDNSYNEQFF
>TRBJ2-1|TRBV18
CASSLGLAAYNEQFF
>TRBJ2-3|TRBV7-2
CASSWRGGGLNTDTQYF
>TRBJ2-1|TRBV5-1
CASSPEVADNEQFF
>TRBJ1-2|TRBV18
CASSPLQGARGYTF
>TRBJ2-1|TRBV27
CASGGGLDNEQFF
>TRBJ1-1|TRBV5-1
CASSFGFVWVQGGPDEAFF
>TRBJ2-7|TRBV6-5
CASSSPLGGNEQYF
>TRBJ1-6|TRBV7-8
CASSINNSPLHF
>TRBJ2-7|TRBV4-1
CASSQDIDGGRSREQYF
>TRBJ2-3|TRBV7-9
CASSLVGLTSTDTQYF
>TRBJ2-7|TRBV19
CASSRQGYEQYF
>TRBJ2-7|TRBV18
CASSMRGGYEQYF
>TRBJ2-2|TRBV4-1
CASSQVRGGELFF
>TRBJ2-2|TRBV4-3
CASSQENGGHPDLFF
>TRBJ2-1|TRBV10-2
CASKTTGYVGEQFF
>TRBJ1-2|TRBV18
CASSRTGGIEGYTF
>TRBJ2-7|TRBV5-1
CASSLRMGQITYEQYF
>TRBJ1-4|TRBV6-5
CASNDRGGEKLFF
>TRBJ1-5|TRBV27
CASSMGDSNQPQHF
>TRBJ2-3|TRBV7-2
CASSPRSGRTDTQYF
>TRBJ1-5|TRBV15
CATSSRTGPNQPQHF
>TRBJ1-2|TRBV6-5
CASSYGLLSTYGYTF
>TRBJ1-2|TRBV10-3
CAIRGTGRDGYTF
>TRBJ1-5|TRBV19
CASSILGRMNQPQHF
>TRBJ1-2|TRBV5-1
CASSFQGRGYTF
>TRBJ2-1|TRBV10-3
CAISPYSGRAPNEQFF
>TRBJ1-2|TRBV2
CASRSQGRILEYGYTF
>TRBJ1-2|TRBV7-8
CASSLGQYQGAPGYTF
>TRBJ2-3|TRBV9
CASTSGGTDTQYF
>TRBJ2-1|TRBV18
CASSPYGGGGLYEQFF
>TRBJ2-7|TRBV4-1
CASSQDQRGAYEQYF
>TRBJ1-2|TRBV28
CASSVGTIYGYTF
>TRBJ2-1|TRBV4-1
CASSQDLVRDYNEQFF
>TRBJ1-5|TRBV6-1
CASSDPGHRANQPQHF
>TRBJ2-1|TRBV19
CASSIAGGRDRGLYNEQFF
>TRBJ2-7|TRBV7-3
CASSVSGTSGFYEQYF
>TRBJ1-3|TRBV4-3
CASSQGYSGNTIYF
>TRBJ1-2|TRBV30
CAWPQPSNYGYTF
>TRBJ1-2|TRBV7-8
CASSVDRVKGYTF
>TRBJ2-3|TRBV29-1
CSVGGNLRQGGKNTQYF
>TRBJ1-5|TRBV5-6
CASSFQEGRGNQPQHF
>TRBJ1-2|TRBV23-1
CASSPRGDYGYTF
>TRBJ2-7|TRBV7-9
CASSPAGTGTYEQYF
>TRBJ2-7|TRBV2
CASNWVPWAEPLSEQYF
>TRBJ2-2|TRBV7-7
CASSHRTSAYTGELFF
>TRBJ1-2|TRBV4-2
CASSQEVINYGYTF